Listed below are T cell receptor beta chains from one sample, sequenced in a study of PD-1 blockade in classical Hodgkin lymphoma. Here immunoSEQ multiplex PCR was the method, and the copy in TCRdb shows in-frame clones only, minus some. The table has about 100,000 clones, roughly 89% seen once; the top ten hold under 8%. The material sequenced was peripheral blood mononuclear cells (PBMCs), taken before the second cycle of nivolumab. The receptor source for this set is a human donor with classical Hodgkin lymphoma. CDR3s include the opening cysteine and the closing phenylalanine or tryptophan. D genes are given only for firm matches. Only part of the rows carry a size: once, few, many, or a class if the clone is expanded.

d_gene	abundance	v_gene	j_gene	CDR3nt	CDR3aa
NA	NA	TRBV10-3	TRBJ1-1	TGTGCCATCAGTCGCGTAGGGTTACAAAGCACTGAAGCTTTCTTT	CAISRVGLQSTEAFF
TRBD1	few	TRBV6-6	TRBJ1-2	TGTGCCAGCAGTTACTCAGGACAGGTCGGCGGCTACACCTTC	CASSYSGQVGGYTF
NA	NA	TRBV6-5	TRBJ1-1	TGTGCCAGCAGTTACTCGACAGGACAGACTGAAGCTTTCTTT	CASSYSTGQTEAFF
NA	NA	TRBV2	TRBJ1-3	TGTGCCAGCAGTGAATTCTGGGGCTCTGGAAACACCATATATTTT	CASSEFWGSGNTIYF
TRBD1	NA	TRBV7-9	TRBJ1-4	TGTGCCAGCAGCCCCCGGCAAAGGGGGCGAGCAACTAATGAAAAACTGTTTTTT	CASSPRQRGRATNEKLFF
NA	NA	TRBV30	TRBJ2-4	TGTGCCTGGAGTGACCCCTCCCCCGGACTGTCTCGGCGCTTC	CAWSDPSPGLSRRF
NA	NA	TRBV14	TRBJ2-1	TGTGCCAGCAGCCCTTGGGAGAGCTCCTACAATGAGCAGTTCTTC	CASSPWESSYNEQFF
NA	NA	TRBV12-5	TRBJ1-3	TGTGCTAGGGAAAGGGGTCCTAGTCGTGTCACCATATATTTT	CARERGPSRVTIYF
NA	NA	TRBV4-2	TRBJ1-1	TGTGCCAGCAGCTTAGGGACCGAGCTTGAAGCTTTCTTT	CASSLGTELEAFF
TRBD1	NA	TRBV7-2	TRBJ2-7	TGTGCCAGCACAGGGACAGCGACATCCGGCGAGCAGTACTTC	CASTGTATSGEQYF
NA	NA	TRBV21-1	TRBJ1-2	TGTGCCAGCAGCAAAGATTACAACTATGGCTACACCTTC	CASSKDYNYGYTF
TRBD2	NA	TRBV7-9	TRBJ2-1	TGTGCCAGCAGCGGGGGTAATAGCGGGGGCCTCTACAATGAGCAGTTCTTC	CASSGGNSGGLYNEQFF
TRBD2	NA	TRBV19	TRBJ2-5	TGTGCCAGTAGTATACGGGGGGTCCCCTCGGAACAAGAGACCCAGTACTTC	CASSIRGVPSEQETQYF
NA	NA	TRBV7-2	TRBJ2-5	TGTGCCAGCAGCTCGGCCCGGGAGTTTCAAGAGACCCAGTACTTC	CASSSAREFQETQYF
NA	NA	TRBV9	TRBJ1-4	TGTGCCAGCAGCACATCACACGGGAAACTGTTTTTT	CASSTSHGKLFF
NA	NA	TRBV27	TRBJ1-2	TGTGCCAGCAGTCCAGGGTATGGGGGAATATATGGCTACACCTTC	CASSPGYGGIYGYTF
NA	NA	TRBV25-1	TRBJ1-1	TGTGCCAGCAGTTCGCAGGGTGCCTGGGCTTTCTTT	CASSSQGAWAFF
NA	NA	TRBV27	TRBJ1-1	TGTGCCAGCTCCACCCTGGGTCCGTCCCTTGAAGCTTTCTTT	CASSTLGPSLEAFF
TRBD1	NA	TRBV30	TRBJ1-2	TGTGCCTGGAGTGACAGGGGAGACTATGGCTACACCTTC	CAWSDRGDYGYTF
TRBD2	NA	TRBV27	TRBJ2-7	TGTGCCAGCAGTTTTGGCGGGGGGGCGTCCTACGAGCAGTACTTC	CASSFGGGASYEQYF
NA	NA	TRBV7-2	TRBJ1-3	TGTGCCAGCAGCTTTAACAGCGGAAACACCATATATTTT	CASSFNSGNTIYF
NA	NA	TRBV6-5	TRBJ2-1	TGTGCCAGCGGTAGGGGGGCTGAGAATGAGCAGTTCTTC	CASGRGAENEQFF
NA	NA	TRBV7-9	TRBJ1-6	TGTGCCAGCGGACGGGATAGCTCCTATAATTCACCCCTCCACTTT	CASGRDSSYNSPLHF
NA	NA	TRBV15	TRBJ1-4	TGTGCCACCAGCAGAGAAAGTGGGCCTGGATTTTTT	CATSRESGPGFF
NA	few	TRBV7-3	TRBJ2-7	TGTGCCAGCAGCTTAAGGGCTTCGGCTCGGGAGCAGTACTTC	CASSLRASAREQYF
NA	few	TRBV9	TRBJ2-2	TGTGCCAGCAGCGTAGGTCCCGGGGAGCTGTTTTTT	CASSVGPGELFF
TRBD1	NA	TRBV19	TRBJ1-5	TGTGCCAGTAGTCAGGGGGACAAGAATCAGCCCCAGCATTTT	CASSQGDKNQPQHF
TRBD1	NA	TRBV4-3	TRBJ2-7	TGCGCCAGCAGCCTAAAGACAGGGGGACGGAACGAGCAGTACTTC	CASSLKTGGRNEQYF
TRBD2	NA	TRBV6-5	TRBJ2-3	TGTGCCAGCAGCCGTCGACTAGCGGGAGGAGATACGCAGTATTTT	CASSRRLAGGDTQYF
TRBD1	few	TRBV19	TRBJ1-6	TGTGCCACCGGGGACAGGGTAAAATCACCCCTCCACTTT	CATGDRVKSPLHF
TRBD1	NA	TRBV6-5	TRBJ1-3	TGTGCCAGCAGGTACAGGGGCCTGGACTCTGGAAACACCATATATTTT	CASRYRGLDSGNTIYF
NA	many	TRBV11-3	TRBJ2-7	TGTGCCAGCAGCTTATCGGGCAGGGCCTACGAGCAGTACTTC	CASSLSGRAYEQYF
TRBD1	NA	TRBV6-6	TRBJ1-1	TGTGCCAGCAGTTACGTTGACAGGGTGGGGACTGAAGCTTTCTTT	CASSYVDRVGTEAFF
TRBD1	NA	TRBV18	TRBJ2-5	TGTGCCAGCTCGACAGGGTTGAGGGAGACCCAGTACTTC	CASSTGLRETQYF
TRBD1	once	TRBV30	TRBJ2-1	TGTGCCTGGAGGGGACAGGGTGAGAATGAGCAGTTCTTC	CAWRGQGENEQFF
TRBD2	NA	TRBV4-2	TRBJ2-1	TGTGCCAGCAGCCATAATGGACTAGCCAATGAGCAGTTCTTC	CASSHNGLANEQFF
TRBD1	once	TRBV25-1	TRBJ2-7	TGTGCCAGCATAGAGGACAGGGAGCCCTACGAGCAGTACTTC	CASIEDREPYEQYF
NA	NA	TRBV28	TRBJ1-3	TGTGCCAGCAGCATTAGGGGGGAATCTGGAAACACCATATATTTT	CASSIRGESGNTIYF
NA	NA	TRBV5-4	TRBJ2-2	TGTGCCAGCAGCTTAGTTAGGACCGGGGAGCTGTTTTTT	CASSLVRTGELFF
TRBD1	NA	TRBV7-9	TRBJ2-5	TGTGCCAGCAGTATCGGACAGGGCCACGAGACCCAGTACTTC	CASSIGQGHETQYF
NA	NA	TRBV6-1	TRBJ2-5	TGTGCCAGTATTAGCCGACTAGTTGGCGAGACCCAGTACTTC	CASISRLVGETQYF
TRBD2	NA	TRBV5-1	TRBJ2-5	TGCGCCAGCAGCTCACGACTAGCGGGGGGGCCTAAGGAGACCCAGTACTTC	CASSSRLAGGPKETQYF
NA	few	TRBV7-9	TRBJ2-5	TGTGCCAGCAGGCCGAAGGTGGGGGAGTTTCACGAGACCCAGTACTTC	CASRPKVGEFHETQYF
TRBD1	NA	TRBV5-1	TRBJ2-1	TGCGCCAGCAGCTTGGTGGACAGGGCTTCTGAGCAGTTCTTC	CASSLVDRASEQFF